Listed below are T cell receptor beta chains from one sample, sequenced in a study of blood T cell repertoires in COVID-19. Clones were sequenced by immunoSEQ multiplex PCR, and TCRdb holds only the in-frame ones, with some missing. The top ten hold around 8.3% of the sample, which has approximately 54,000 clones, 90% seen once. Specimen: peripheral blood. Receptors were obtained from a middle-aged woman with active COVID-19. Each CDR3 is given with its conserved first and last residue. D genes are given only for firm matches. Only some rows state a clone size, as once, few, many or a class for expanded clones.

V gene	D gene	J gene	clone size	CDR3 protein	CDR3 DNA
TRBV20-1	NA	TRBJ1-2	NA	CSASRGDYGYTF	TGCAGTGCTAGTAGGGGCGACTATGGCTACACCTTC
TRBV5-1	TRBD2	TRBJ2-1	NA	CASSYSGGAGYNEQFF	TGCGCCAGCAGTTATAGCGGGGGGGCCGGGTACAATGAGCAGTTCTTC
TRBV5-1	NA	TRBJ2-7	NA	CASTREGQRSYEQYF	TGCGCCAGTACCCGTGAGGGCCAACGATCCTACGAGCAGTACTTC
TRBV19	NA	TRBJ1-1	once	CASSIDREAEAFF	TGTGCCAGTAGTATAGACAGGGAGGCTGAAGCTTTCTTT
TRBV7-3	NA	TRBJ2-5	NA	CASSLDPLEETQYF	TGTGCCAGCAGCTTAGACCCCCTAGAGGAGACCCAGTACTTC
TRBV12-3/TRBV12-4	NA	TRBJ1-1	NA	CASSFTVSEAFF	TGTGCCAGCAGTTTTACCGTGAGTGAAGCTTTCTTT
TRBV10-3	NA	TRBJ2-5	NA	CAISTGEETQYF	TGTGCCATCAGTACGGGGGAGGAGACCCAGTACTTC
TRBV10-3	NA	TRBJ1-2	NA	CAISDSGRRPYGYTF	TGTGCCATCAGTGACTCGGGGAGAAGACCCTATGGCTACACCTTC
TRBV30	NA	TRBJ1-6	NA	CALTAVRYNSPLHF	TGTGCCTTAACAGCGGTACGCTATAATTCACCCCTCCACTTT
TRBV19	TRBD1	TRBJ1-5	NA	CASSYRDRGGGNQPQHF	TGTGCCAGTAGCTACCGGGACAGGGGTGGTGGCAATCAGCCCCAGCATTTT
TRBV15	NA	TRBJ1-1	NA	CATSSSRGRAEAFF	TGTGCCACCAGCAGTTCGCGGGGGAGGGCTGAAGCTTTCTTT
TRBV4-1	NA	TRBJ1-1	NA	CASSQDRTVNTEAFF	TGCGCCAGCAGCCAAGATAGGACAGTAAACACTGAAGCTTTCTTT
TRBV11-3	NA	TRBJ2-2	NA	CASSFPPLVGELFF	TGTGCCAGCAGCTTCCCCCCTCTCGTCGGGGAGCTGTTTTTT
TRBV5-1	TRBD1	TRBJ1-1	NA	CASSRIGQGDTEAFF	TGCGCCAGCAGCCGGATAGGACAGGGGGACACTGAAGCTTTCTTT
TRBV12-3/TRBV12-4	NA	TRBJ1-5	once	CASSFWGDQPQHF	TGTGCCAGCAGTTTTTGGGGAGATCAGCCCCAGCATTTT
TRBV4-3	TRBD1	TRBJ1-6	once	CASSQDNAEDREPRNYNSPLHF	TGCGCCAGCAGCCAGGATAACGCCGAGGACAGGGAACCCCGAAACTATAATTCACCCCTCCACTTT
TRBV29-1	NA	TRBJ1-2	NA	CSVEDRGYGYTF	TGCAGCGTTGAGGACAGAGGGTATGGCTACACCTTC
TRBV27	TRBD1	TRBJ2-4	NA	CASSRRAGTGGTPSLAKNIQYF	TGTGCCAGCAGTAGAAGAGCCGGGACAGGGGGAACTCCCTCCCTAGCCAAAAACATTCAGTACTTC
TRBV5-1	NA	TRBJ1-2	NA	CASSRQGQLDYGYTF	TGCGCCAGCAGCAGACAAGGACAGTTGGACTATGGCTACACCTTC
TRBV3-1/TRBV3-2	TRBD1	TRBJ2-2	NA	CASSQERTGGGIKAEHRGAVF	TGTGCCAGCAGCCAAGAGAGGACAGGGGGAGGGATAAAGGCCGAACACCGGGGAGCTGTTTTT
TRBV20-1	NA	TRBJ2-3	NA	CSASPQPRTSPSTDTQYF	TGCAGTGCTAGTCCCCAACCCCGAACTAGTCCGAGCACAGATACGCAGTATTTT
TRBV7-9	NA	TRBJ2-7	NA	CASSHQSPPYEQYF	TGTGCCAGCAGCCATCAGTCCCCTCCCTACGAGCAGTACTTC
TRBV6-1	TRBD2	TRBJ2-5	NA	CASSEARLAGETQYF	TGTGCCAGCAGTGAAGCTAGGCTAGCGGGGGAGACCCAGTACTTC
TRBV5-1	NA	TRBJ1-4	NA	CASSLSGVSEKLFF	TGCGCCAGCAGCTTGTCAGGGGTGAGCGAAAAACTGTTTTTT
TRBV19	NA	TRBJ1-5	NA	CASSIRINQPQHF	TGTGCCAGTAGTATCAGGATCAATCAGCCCCAGCATTTT
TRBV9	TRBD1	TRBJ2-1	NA	CASRPPGGNEQFF	TGTGCCAGCAGGCCCCCAGGGGGTAATGAGCAGTTCTTC
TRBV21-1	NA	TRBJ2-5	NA	CASSGRDREETQYF	TGTGCCAGCAGCGGCCGGGACAGGGAAGAGACCCAGTACTTC
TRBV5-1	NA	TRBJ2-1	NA	CASSPSGDPYNEQFF	TGCGCCAGCAGCCCATCAGGGGATCCCTACAATGAGCAGTTCTTC
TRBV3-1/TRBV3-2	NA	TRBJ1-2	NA	CASSQDRQGSGYTF	TGTGCCAGCAGCCAAGACCGGCAGGGGAGCGGCTACACCTTC
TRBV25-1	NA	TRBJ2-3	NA	CASSDPRDKSGDTQYF	TGTGCCAGCAGTGATCCCCGGGACAAGTCCGGAGATACGCAGTATTTT
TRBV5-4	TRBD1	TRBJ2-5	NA	CASSEGQIQETQYF	TGTGCCAGCAGCGAGGGACAGATCCAAGAGACCCAGTACTTC
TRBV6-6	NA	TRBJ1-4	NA	CASRPPAGSNEKLFF	TGTGCCAGCAGGCCGCCGGCAGGGTCCAATGAAAAACTGTTTTTT
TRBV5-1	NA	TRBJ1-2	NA	CASSLAGFGYTF	TGCGCCAGCAGCTTGGCGGGGTTCGGCTACACCTTC
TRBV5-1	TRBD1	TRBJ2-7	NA	CASSSTGANYEQYF	TGCGCCAGCAGCTCGACAGGGGCCAACTACGAGCAGTACTTC
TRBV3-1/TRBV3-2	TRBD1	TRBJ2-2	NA	CASSRQGANTGELFF	TGTGCCAGCAGCCGACAGGGGGCGAACACCGGGGAGCTGTTTTTT
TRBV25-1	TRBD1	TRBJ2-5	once	CASSDPGQGKETQYF	TGTGCCAGCAGTGACCCGGGACAGGGGAAGGAGACCCAGTACTTC
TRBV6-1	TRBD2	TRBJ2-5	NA	CASKLTSDAETQYF	TGTGCCAGCAAGCTAACTAGCGATGCGGAGACCCAGTACTTC
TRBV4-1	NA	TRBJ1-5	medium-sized	CASSQDRSNQPQHF	TGCGCCAGCAGCCAAGATCGGAGCAATCAGCCCCAGCATTTT
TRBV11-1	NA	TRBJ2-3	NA	CASSTSTATDTQYF	TGTGCCAGCAGCACCTCGACAGCTACAGATACGCAGTATTTT
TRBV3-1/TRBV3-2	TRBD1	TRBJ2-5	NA	CASSPRTGRETQYF	TGTGCCAGCAGCCCGAGGACAGGGAGAGAGACCCAGTACTTC
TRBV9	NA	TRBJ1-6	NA	CASSSQTASGASPLHF	TGTGCCAGCAGCTCCCAGACGGCCTCAGGGGCTTCACCCCTCCACTTT
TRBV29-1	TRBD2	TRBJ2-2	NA	CSVVWAGDTGELFF	TGCAGCGTTGTCTGGGCGGGGGACACCGGGGAGCTGTTTTTT
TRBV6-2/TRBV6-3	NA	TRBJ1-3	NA	CASSRTQVPGNTIYF	TGTGCCAGCAGTAGAACTCAGGTACCGGGAAACACCATATATTTT
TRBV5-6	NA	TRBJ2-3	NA	CASSFNGAPVGTDTQYF	TGTGCCAGCAGCTTTAATGGGGCACCGGTCGGTACAGATACGCAGTATTTT
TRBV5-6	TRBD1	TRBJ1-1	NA	CASSLGTGLNTEAFF	TGTGCCAGCAGCCTAGGGACAGGGCTGAACACTGAAGCTTTCTTT
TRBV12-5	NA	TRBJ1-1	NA	CASGLDGTPRRVSEAFF	TGTGCTAGTGGTTTGGACGGGACACCCCGCAGAGTATCTGAAGCTTTCTTT
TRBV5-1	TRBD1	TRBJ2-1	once	CASSLSQGANEQFF	TGCGCCAGCAGCTTGTCGCAGGGGGCCAATGAGCAGTTCTTC
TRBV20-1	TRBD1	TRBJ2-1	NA	CSASTGGEQFF	TGCAGTGCTAGCACAGGGGGCGAGCAGTTCTTC
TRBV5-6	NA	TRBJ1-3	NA	CASSPGVSGNTIYF	TGTGCCAGCAGCCCAGGTGTCTCTGGAAACACCATATATTTT
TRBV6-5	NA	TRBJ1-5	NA	CASRINRASNQPQHF	TGTGCCAGCAGGATCAACAGGGCTAGCAATCAGCCCCAGCATTTT
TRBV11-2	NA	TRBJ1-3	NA	CASSPVAGFPGNTIYF	TGTGCCAGCAGCCCCGTCGCGGGGTTTCCTGGAAACACCATATATTTT
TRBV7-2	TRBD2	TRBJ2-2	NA	CASRPGLAGFTGELFF	TGTGCCAGCAGACCGGGACTAGCGGGGTTCACCGGGGAGCTGTTTTTT
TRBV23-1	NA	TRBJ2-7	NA	CASSQPRASSYEQYF	TGCGCCAGCAGTCAACCCAGGGCCAGCTCCTACGAGCAGTACTTC